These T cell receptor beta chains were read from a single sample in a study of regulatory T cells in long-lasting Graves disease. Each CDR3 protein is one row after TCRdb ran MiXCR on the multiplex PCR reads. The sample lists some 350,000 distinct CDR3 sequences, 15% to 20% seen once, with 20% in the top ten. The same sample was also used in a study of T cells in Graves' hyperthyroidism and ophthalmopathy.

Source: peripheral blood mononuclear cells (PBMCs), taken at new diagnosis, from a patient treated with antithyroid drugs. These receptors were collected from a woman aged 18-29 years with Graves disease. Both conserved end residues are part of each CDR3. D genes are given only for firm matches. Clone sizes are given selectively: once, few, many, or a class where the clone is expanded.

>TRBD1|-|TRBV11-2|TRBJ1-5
CASTPPGGQGVSGPQHF
TGTGCCAGCACCCCCCCGGGGGGACAGGGGGTGTCAGGGCCCCAGCATTTT
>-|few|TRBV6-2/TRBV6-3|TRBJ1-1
CASSVSGGDTEAFF
TGTGCCAGCAGTGTATCGGGCGGTGACACTGAAGCTTTCTTT
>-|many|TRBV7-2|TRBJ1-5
CASSPDSRNQPQHF
TGTGCCAGCAGCCCAGACAGCCGCAATCAGCCCCAGCATTTT
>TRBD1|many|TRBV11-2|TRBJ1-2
CASSTDDRELFGYTF
TGTGCCAGCAGCACCGACGACAGGGAATTATTTGGCTACACCTTC
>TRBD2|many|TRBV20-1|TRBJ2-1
CSARAPAGGENEQFF
TGCAGTGCTAGAGCCCCAGCGGGAGGGGAAAATGAGCAGTTCTTC
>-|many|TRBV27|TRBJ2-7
CASSLREQYF
TGTGCCAGCAGTTTAAGGGAGCAGTACTTC
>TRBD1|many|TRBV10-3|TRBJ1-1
CAISGTQGGVPEAFF
TGTGCCATCAGTGGAACACAGGGGGGGGTCCCTGAAGCTTTCTTT
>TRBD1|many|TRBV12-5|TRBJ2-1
CASGLGTRDRGDNEQFF
TGTGCTAGTGGTTTGGGAACCCGGGACAGGGGCGACAATGAGCAGTTCTTC
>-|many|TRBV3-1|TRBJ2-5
CASSQDLGTQYF
TGTGCCAGCAGCCAAGATCTCGGAACCCAGTACTTC
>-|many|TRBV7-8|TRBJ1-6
CASSQTGGNSPLHF
TGTGCCAGCAGCCAAACGGGGGGTAATTCACCCCTCCACTTT
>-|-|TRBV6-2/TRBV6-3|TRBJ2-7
CASSYIPSGTGSYEQYF
TGTGCCAGCAGTTACATCCCTTCCGGGACTGGATCCTACGAGCAGTACTTC
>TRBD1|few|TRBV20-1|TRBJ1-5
CSARNRGLYYNQPQHF
TGCAGTGCTCGGAACAGGGGGCTTTACTACAATCAGCCCCAGCATTTT
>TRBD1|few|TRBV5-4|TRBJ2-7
CASSLGGGALAEQYF
TGTGCCAGCAGCTTGGGAGGGGGCGCGTTAGCCGAGCAGTACTTC
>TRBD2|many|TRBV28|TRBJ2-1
CASSSSGRVDEQFF
TGTGCCAGCAGTTCTAGCGGGAGGGTGGATGAGCAGTTCTTC
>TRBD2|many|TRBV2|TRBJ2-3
CASSDPTSASTDTQYF
TGTGCCAGCAGTGATCCGACTAGCGCGAGCACAGATACGCAGTATTTT
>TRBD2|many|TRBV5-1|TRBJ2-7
CASSRDGLAIYEQYF
TGCGCCAGCAGCCGAGATGGACTAGCGATCTACGAGCAGTACTTC
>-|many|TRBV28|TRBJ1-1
CASERDPWTEAFF
TGTGCCAGCGAGCGGGACCCCTGGACTGAAGCTTTCTTT
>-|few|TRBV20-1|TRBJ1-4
CSARDERDTKVSGEKLFF
TGCAGTGCTAGAGATGAGAGGGACACTAAAGTGTCAGGGGAAAAACTGTTTTTT
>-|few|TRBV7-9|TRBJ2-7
CASSLLEEQYF
TGTGCCAGCAGCTTACTGGAGGAGCAGTACTTC
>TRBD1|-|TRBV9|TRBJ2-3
CASSPTGGPPSTDTQYF
TGTGCCAGCAGCCCAACAGGGGGCCCTCCTAGCACAGATACGCAGTATTTT
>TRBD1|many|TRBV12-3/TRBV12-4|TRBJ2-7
CASSGTGDITYEQYF
TGTGCCAGCAGTGGGACAGGGGACATAACCTACGAGCAGTACTTC
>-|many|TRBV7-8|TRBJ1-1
CASSLVNGGIGSSNTEAFF
TGTGCCAGCAGCTTAGTGAATGGGGGGATCGGGAGTTCGAACACTGAAGCTTTCTTT
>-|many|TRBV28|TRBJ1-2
CASSLPGQTNYGYTF
TGTGCCAGCAGTTTACCTGGGCAGACTAACTATGGCTACACCTTC
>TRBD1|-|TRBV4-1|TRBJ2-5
CASSQGWDRKVPQYF
TGCGCCAGCAGCCAAGGCTGGGACAGGAAGGTTCCCCAGTACTTC
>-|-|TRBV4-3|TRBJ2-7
CASSQPASEISYEQYF
TGCGCCAGCAGCCAACCCGCGAGTGAGATTTCCTACGAGCAGTACTTC
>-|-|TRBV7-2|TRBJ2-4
CASRRGDGRQDIQYF
TGTGCCAGCAGGAGAGGGGACGGCAGGCAAGACATTCAGTACTTC
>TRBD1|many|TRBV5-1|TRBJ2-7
CASSQPGQGSYEQYF
TGTGCCAGCAGCCAGCCGGGACAGGGTTCGTACGAGCAGTACTTC
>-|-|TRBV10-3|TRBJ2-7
CAISESNAGTRNEQYF
TGTGCCATCAGTGAGTCCAACGCCGGGACAAGGAACGAGCAGTACTTC
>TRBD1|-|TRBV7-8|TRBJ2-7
CASSWGRKSGTGVYEQYF
TGTGCCAGCAGCTGGGGGCGCAAATCCGGGACAGGGGTCTACGAGCAGTACTTC
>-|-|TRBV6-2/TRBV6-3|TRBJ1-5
CASSYRGQPETQPQHF
TGTGCCAGCAGTTATCGGGGTCAACCTGAAACGCAGCCCCAGCATTTT
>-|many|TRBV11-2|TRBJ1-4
CASSLASGEDEKLFF
TGTGCCAGCAGCCTCGCCTCGGGTGAGGATGAAAAACTGTTTTTT
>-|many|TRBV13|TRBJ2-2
CASSRRTGIDTGELFF
TGTGCCAGCAGTCGACGAACAGGGATAGACACCGGGGAGCTGTTTTTT
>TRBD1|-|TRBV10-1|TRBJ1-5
CASSGGGAGQPQHF
TGCGCCAGCAGTGGAGGGGGCGCCGGTCAGCCCCAGCATTTT
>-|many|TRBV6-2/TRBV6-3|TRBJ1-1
CASSILQKGNTEAFF
TGTGCCAGCAGTATCTTACAAAAAGGGAACACTGAAGCTTTCTTT
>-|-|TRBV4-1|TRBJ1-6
CASSQEQAPHSPLHF
TGCGCCAGCAGCCAGGAACAGGCCCCTCATTCACCCCTCCACTTT